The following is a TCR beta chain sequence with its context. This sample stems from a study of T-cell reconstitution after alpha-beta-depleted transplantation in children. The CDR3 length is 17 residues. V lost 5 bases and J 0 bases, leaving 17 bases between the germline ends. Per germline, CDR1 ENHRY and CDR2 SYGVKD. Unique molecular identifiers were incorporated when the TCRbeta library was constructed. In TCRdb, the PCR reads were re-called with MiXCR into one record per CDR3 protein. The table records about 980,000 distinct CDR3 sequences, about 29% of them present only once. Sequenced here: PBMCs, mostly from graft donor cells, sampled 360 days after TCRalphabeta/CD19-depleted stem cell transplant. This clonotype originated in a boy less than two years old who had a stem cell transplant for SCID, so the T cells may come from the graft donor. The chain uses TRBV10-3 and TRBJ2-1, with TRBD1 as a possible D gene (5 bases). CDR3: CAISPYSTVSSYNEQFF. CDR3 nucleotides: TGTGCCATCAGTCCCTACTCGACAGTTAGCTCCTACAATGAGCAGTTCTTC.